The entry below describes one T cell receptor (beta chain). This clone was seen just once. The antigen it binds to is not known. Within one base of it there is no much larger clone, and no base qualities were kept. TCRbeta CDR3 regions were amplified from genomic DNA by means of the immunoSEQ Assay, a bias-controlled multiplex PCR. Per the authors' processing: Nucleated cell counts per sample were estimated from amplification of reference gene primers within the assay. To quantify the absolute abundance of each unique TCRbeta CDR3 rearrangement, sequence reads were collapsed and filtered. For each sample, productive Simpson clonality was calculated as the square root of Simpson's diversity index across productive rearrangements. TCRdb provides this immuneACCESS table in a form limited to in-frame rearrangements. Some clones are lacking; in checked studies, under half of them reflect an unresolved V gene, and why the rest are absent is not known. The V and J calls and the clone size are those of that table, but D and trimming were determined from the DNA. Across this sample there are about 59,000 clones, with roughly 78% seen only once. The ten largest clones capture about 3% of the sample.

The CDR3 covers 18 residues, taking in both the cysteine and the phenylalanine. The CDR3 DNA has 54 bases and is translated from base 1. Reading the germline V gene (reference sequence) gives CDR1 SGHKS and CDR2 YYEKEE. Clipping removes 0 bases from V and 6 bases from J, with 14 as the unmatched junction base count. Whole blood was collected in K2EDTA tubes by collaborating institutions according to the institutions' own protocols. For TCRbeta analysis, collaborators shipped samples in one of three forms: frozen whole blood, isolated PBMCs, or DNA extracted from either of those sample types. This sample was included in a study of blood T cell repertoires in COVID-19 (dated by TCRdb to between 2020 and 2021). Broadly, across the study: The collaborator samples originated in the United States, Italy and Spain and spanned the acute and convalescent phases of COVID-19. The material from the prospective study consisted of cDNA or gDNA derived from T cells, B-cell-depleted T cells, or PBMCs. The dataset comprised deeply sampled blood TCRbeta repertoires from subjects exposed to, actively infected with, or recovered from COVID-19. The repertoires were released in a freely available public database meant as a resource for research on the immune response to SARS-CoV-2. The samples were drawn from two sources: the first 160 participants of the ongoing ImmuneRACE study, and fewer than 1,500 subjects contributed by 6 global collaborators. A de-identified subject ID, COVID-19 status, age in years and sex were almost always included in the sample metadata. HLA class I and class II types, where available, came from metadata supplied by the sample provider rather than from assay-based typing.

Broad study findings and their caveats: The amount of clinical and demographic metadata varied by source and participant and was provided uncurated.

The receptor was isolated from a man aged 60 to 69 with acute or convalescent COVID-19. Recombination joined TRBV5-5 with TRBJ1-2, with 10 bases matching TRBD1. Sequencing was performed on peripheral blood. The CDR3 amino acid sequence is: CASSLAPGQGSMGDGYTF. The nucleotide sequence is given as TGTGCCAGCAGCTTGGCGCCGGGACAGGGGAGTATGGGGGATGGCTACACCTTC.